The next 24 T cell receptor beta chains were all read from a single sample in a study of T cell responses to AZD1222 COVID-19 vaccine. Using immunoSEQ multiplex PCR, the repertoire was profiled, and TCRdb retains in-frame clones only, with some absent. The table includes 150,000 to 200,000 clones, 90% to 95% detected once. The sequences come from peripheral blood, collected on day 0 of AZD1222 vaccination. Receptors were obtained from an adult in good health.

The V and J genes are TRBV27 and TRBJ2-7, with D possibly TRBD1 on 5 matching bases. Trimming pared 5 bases from V and 1 base from J, leaving 15 bases between. This CDR3 has 15 residues. Germline CDR1 MNHEY, CDR2 SMNVEV (reference sequence). CDR3 in amino acids: CASSRRGERSYEQYF. The CDR3 bases are TGTGCCAGCAGTAGAAGGGGTGAGAGGTCCTACGAGCAGTACTTC.

The V and J genes are TRBV24-1 and TRBJ1-1; D gene ambiguous. This CDR3 contains 16 residues. CDR1 is KGHDR and CDR2 is SFDVKD in the germline V gene. V lost 0 bases and J lost 1, with 11 bases in between. CDR3 amino acids: CATSDLNTEKNTEAFF. In nucleotides, the CDR3 is TGTGCCACCAGTGATTTGAATACGGAAAAGAACACTGAAGCTTTCTTT.

The rearrangement links TRBV28 to TRBJ2-2; no firm D call. The germline V gene has CDR1 MDHEN and CDR2 SYDVKM. V was shortened by 2 bases and J by 7 bases, with 5 bases between the two germline ends. The CDR3 runs 12 residues. The CDR3 coding sequence is TGTGCCAGCAGTTTAAGTATCGGGGAGCTGTTTTTT. Translated, it gives CASSLSIGELFF.

The chain joins TRBV7-8 to TRBJ1-4; no clear D. This CDR3 region has 14 residues. Trimming left V 2 bases short and J 5 bases short, with 9 bases between. The V gene's germline CDR1 is SGHVS and CDR2 FQNEAQ. CDR3 sequence (DNA): TGTGCCAGCAGCTTAAAAGGGTTCAATGAAAAACTGTTTTTT. This sequence encodes CASSLKGFNEKLFF.

This clone showed up just once. The chain combines TRBV19 with TRBJ1-5; D unclear. CDR3 length equals 16 residues. V lost 3 bases and J 8 bases, leaving 20 bases between the germline ends. Germline loops: CDR1 LNHDA, CDR2 SQIVND (reference sequence). Here the CDR3 reads CASSMLGSAGIKPQHF. The CDR3 DNA sequence: TGTGCCAGTAGTATGTTAGGGTCAGCGGGAATCAAGCCCCAGCATTTT.

This chain connects TRBV28 to TRBJ2-5, with D possibly being TRBD2 (5 bases). The CDR3 length is 16 residues. CDR1 is MDHEN, CDR2 SYDVKM, per germline. Between the trimmed V and J ends, which lost 3 bases and 5 bases, there was a span of 19 bases. The DNA for the CDR3 is TGTGCCAGCAGTTTCTTGGGCAGCCAAGGCGGGGAGACCCAGTACTTC. Protein: CASSFLGSQGGETQYF.

This sequence joins TRBV3-1 (or the pseudogene TRBV3-2) and TRBJ2-5; TRBD2 agrees at 11 bases. The V gene end was trimmed by 5 bases and the J gene end by 3 bases; junction bases not matched to a gene: 2. CDR1 is LGHDT, CDR2 YNNKEL, per germline (reference sequence). The CDR3 has 14 residues. As DNA, the CDR3 is TGTGCCAGCAGCTTGGGACTAGCGGAAGAGACCCAGTACTTC. It codes for CASSLGLAEETQYF.

This chain uses TRBV14 with TRBJ2-7; 9 bases agree with TRBD1. The germline V gene encodes CDR1 SGHDN and CDR2 FVKESK. The V and J ends lost 4 bases and 8 bases, in that order; junction bases with no gene match: 6. The CDR3 length is 13 residues. The CDR3 reads CASSPTGGRKQYF. For the CDR3, the DNA is TGTGCCAGCAGCCCGACAGGGGGACGAAAGCAGTACTTC.

The rearrangement uses TRBV20-1 and TRBJ2-7; TRBD2 might be the D (5 bases). The V gene lost 5 bases and the J gene lost 10 bases, with 12 bases spanning the gap. Germline V lookup: CDR1 DFQATT, CDR2 SNEGSKA (reference sequence). The CDR3 contains 10 residues. The CDR3 here is CSALLVLQYF. For the CDR3, the DNA is TGCAGTGCTTTACTAGTTCTTCAGTACTTC.

The chain recombines TRBV11-2 with TRBJ1-2; D call uncertain. The CDR3 runs to 13 residues. Germline V gene sequence: CDR1 SGHAT, CDR2 FQNNGV. Between the trimmed V and J ends, which lost 3 bases and 4 bases, there was a span of 9 bases. CDR3 in amino acids: CASSLGQRYGYTF. The CDR3 DNA reads as TGTGCCAGCAGCTTGGGTCAACGCTATGGCTACACCTTC.

The rearrangement joins TRBV24-1 to TRBJ1-2; 9 nucleotides match TRBD1. Looked up from germline, CDR1 is KGHDR and CDR2 is SFDVKD. V shed 2 bases, J shed 4 bases, and the junction held 4 bases outside the gene matches. The CDR3 extends over 15 amino acids. In DNA form, the CDR3 reads TGTGCCACCAGTGATTCGGGACAGGGTTTCTATGGCTACACCTTC. As protein: CATSDSGQGFYGYTF.

This chain connects TRBV5-1 to TRBJ2-3, with D maybe TRBD2 (6 bases). With 4 bases removed from V and 4 bases from J, the gap between germline ends came to 16 bases. The CDR3 runs 15 residues. Per the germline V gene, CDR1 is SGHRS and CDR2 is YFSETQ. The CDR3 protein is CASSLQWEVSDTQYF. Written as DNA, the CDR3 is TGCGCCAGCAGCCTTCAGTGGGAGGTATCAGATACGCAGTATTTT.

The gene calls are TRBV29-1 and TRBJ1-2, with 7 bases lining up with TRBD1. V shed 7 bases and J 4 bases; nucleotides not matched to a gene: 9. Germline assignment: CDR1 SQVTM and CDR2 ANQGSEA. The CDR3 has 13 residues. CDR3 in DNA: TGCAGCGCTAGACAGGGATCGACCTATGGCTACACCTTC. Translated, it gives CSARQGSTYGYTF.

The V gene is TRBV7-9, the J gene TRBJ1-3, with D unclear. CDR1 and CDR2 (germline): SEHNR, FQNEAQ (reference sequence). Trimming cost V 5 bases and J 0 bases, with 11 bases left between them. The CDR3 is 15 residues long. The CDR3 region is CASSTRASSGNTIYF. Here the CDR3 DNA reads TGTGCCAGCAGCACCCGGGCCAGCTCTGGAAACACCATATATTTT.

The J gene is TRBJ2-3, the V gene TRBV6-5; maybe TRBD2 (6 bases). Germline loops: CDR1 MNHEY, CDR2 SVGAGI. The V end was cut by 5 bases, the J end by 8 bases, with 20 bases between. The CDR3 runs to 15 residues. The CDR3 here is CASSPDPGVARTQYF. The DNA for the CDR3 is TGTGCCAGCAGTCCTGACCCGGGAGTGGCGCGTACGCAGTATTTT.

V is TRBV5-1 and J is TRBJ1-1; TRBD1 agrees at 7 bases. CDR1 and CDR2 (germline): SGHRS, YFSETQ. This CDR3 spans 15 amino acids. After removal of 4 bases from V and 5 bases from J, the junction contained 11 bases not matched to a gene. This chain's CDR3 is CASSIARLQGTEAFF. CDR3 sequence (DNA): TGCGCCAGCAGCATCGCCCGCCTACAGGGGACTGAAGCTTTCTTT.

The CDR3 bases are TGTGCCAGCAGTGCTCCTTCCGGGACAGGGGCCCGGAACACTGAAGCTTTCTTT. It codes for CASSAPSGTGARNTEAFF. This chain links TRBV6-1 with TRBJ1-1, with 10 bases aligning to TRBD1. Per the germline V gene, CDR1 is MNHNS and CDR2 is SASEGT. The CDR3 covers 18 residues. With 4 bases clipped from V and 1 base from J, the junction kept 12 bases outside the gene matches.

V gene TRBV27 combines with J gene TRBJ1-5; 7 nucleotides align to TRBD1. V lost 2 bases and J lost 4; bases outside the gene matches: 5. The germline CDR1 and CDR2 sequences are MNHEY and SMNVEV (reference sequence). CDR3 length equals 15 residues. The CDR3: CASSLTAGGNQPQHF. CDR3 nucleotides: TGTGCCAGCAGTTTAACGGCAGGGGGGAATCAGCCCCAGCATTTT.

This chain joins TRBV2 and TRBJ1-1; D perhaps matches TRBD1 (5 bases). With 2 bases removed from V and 11 bases from J, the gap between germline ends came to 12 bases. The CDR3 runs 12 residues. CDR1 and CDR2 (germline): SNHLY, FYNNEI. The CDR3 DNA follows: TGTGCCAGCAGTGAAAGGCGTTGGGGGGCTTTCTTT. Translated, it gives CASSERRWGAFF.

V gene TRBV7-9 combines with J gene TRBJ2-1; 8 nucleotides match TRBD1. There are 16 residues in the CDR3. The V gene end was trimmed by 1 base and the J gene end by 6 bases; junction bases not matched to a gene: 8. The germline V gene encodes CDR1 SEHNR and CDR2 FQNEAQ (reference sequence). CDR3 residues: CASSLVVGTGRNEQFF. DNA for the CDR3: TGTGCCAGCAGCTTAGTGGTCGGGACAGGTCGCAATGAGCAGTTCTTC. The whole variable domain, remainder taken from reference TRBV7-9 and TRBJ2-1, is DTGVSQNPRHKITKRGQNVTFRCDPISEHNRLYWYRQTLGQGPEFLTYFQNEAQLEKSRLLSDRFSAERPKGSFSTLEIQRTEQGDSAMYLCASSLVVGTGRNEQFFGPGTRLTVL.

This clone was seen just once. J is TRBJ2-7 and V is TRBV13; TRBD2 matches at 16 bases. Trimming at V came to 5 bases and at J to 2 bases, leaving 3 bases not matched to a gene. Germline V gene lookup returns CDR1 PRHDT and CDR2 FYEKMQ (reference sequence). The CDR3 runs to 16 residues. CDR3 amino acids: CASSGGLAGGPYEQYF. The DNA of the CDR3 is TGTGCCAGCAGCGGGGGACTAGCGGGAGGGCCCTACGAGCAGTACTTC.

The J gene is TRBJ1-2, the V gene TRBV24-1; tentatively, D is TRBD1 (5 bases). Germline V lookup: CDR1 KGHDR, CDR2 SFDVKD. This CDR3 spans 14 amino acids. V was clipped by 5 bases and J by 4 bases, with 13 bases between them. The CDR3 here is CATSARTHSYGYTF. CDR3 in DNA: TGTGCCACCAGTGCCCGGACACACAGCTATGGCTACACCTTC.

The chain couples TRBV7-2 to TRBJ2-7; D might be TRBD1 or TRBD2, each matching 6 bases. Germline V gives CDR1 SGHTA, CDR2 FQGNSA. The CDR3 contains 15 residues. Trimming pared 1 base from V and 2 bases from J, leaving 12 bases between. The CDR3 is CASSLEGGATYEQYF. Here the CDR3 DNA reads TGTGCCAGCAGCTTAGAGGGGGGAGCTACCTACGAGCAGTACTTC.

This rearrangement joins TRBV29-1 to TRBJ2-1; possibly TRBD2 for D (5 bases). The CDR3 spans 13 residues. The germline gives CDR1 SQVTM, CDR2 ANQGSEA. Trimming left V 2 bases short and J 5 bases short, with 10 bases between. The CDR3 loop is CSVETRFDNEQFF. CDR3 DNA: TGCAGCGTTGAAACTAGATTCGACAATGAGCAGTTCTTC.